This T cell receptor (beta chain) was recorded in a study of T cell responses to AZD1222 COVID-19 vaccine. Study summary: Researchers grouped second doses given at about 4 or about 12 weeks into one pool. The study, taken as a whole, reports: Baseline seropositivity characterized only a handful of AZD1222 recipients. The CD4 TCRs associated with vaccination extended across spike and predominated at 160-218 and 743-854. Donors skewed white British and female; clonal diversity was possibly underestimated.

The CDR3 runs to 14 residues. CDR1 is MNHEY, CDR2 SVGAGI, per germline. Trimming removed 6 bases from V and 5 bases from J; junction bases left unmatched: 9. Details on this clone: Antigen specificity is unknown.

Repertoires were generated with immunoSEQ multiplex PCR, while TCRdb's copy carries only in-frame clones and drops some. The sample holds roughly 100,000 clones, 85% to 90% seen once. This chain joins TRBV6-5 and TRBJ1-2, with 7 bases lining up with TRBD1. The source is an adult in good health. This specimen consisted of peripheral blood, obtained on day 0 of AZD1222 vaccination. The CDR3 nucleotides read TGTGCCAGCAGGGGACAGTTTTATGGGTATGGCTACACCTTC. It specifies CASRGQFYGYGYTF.